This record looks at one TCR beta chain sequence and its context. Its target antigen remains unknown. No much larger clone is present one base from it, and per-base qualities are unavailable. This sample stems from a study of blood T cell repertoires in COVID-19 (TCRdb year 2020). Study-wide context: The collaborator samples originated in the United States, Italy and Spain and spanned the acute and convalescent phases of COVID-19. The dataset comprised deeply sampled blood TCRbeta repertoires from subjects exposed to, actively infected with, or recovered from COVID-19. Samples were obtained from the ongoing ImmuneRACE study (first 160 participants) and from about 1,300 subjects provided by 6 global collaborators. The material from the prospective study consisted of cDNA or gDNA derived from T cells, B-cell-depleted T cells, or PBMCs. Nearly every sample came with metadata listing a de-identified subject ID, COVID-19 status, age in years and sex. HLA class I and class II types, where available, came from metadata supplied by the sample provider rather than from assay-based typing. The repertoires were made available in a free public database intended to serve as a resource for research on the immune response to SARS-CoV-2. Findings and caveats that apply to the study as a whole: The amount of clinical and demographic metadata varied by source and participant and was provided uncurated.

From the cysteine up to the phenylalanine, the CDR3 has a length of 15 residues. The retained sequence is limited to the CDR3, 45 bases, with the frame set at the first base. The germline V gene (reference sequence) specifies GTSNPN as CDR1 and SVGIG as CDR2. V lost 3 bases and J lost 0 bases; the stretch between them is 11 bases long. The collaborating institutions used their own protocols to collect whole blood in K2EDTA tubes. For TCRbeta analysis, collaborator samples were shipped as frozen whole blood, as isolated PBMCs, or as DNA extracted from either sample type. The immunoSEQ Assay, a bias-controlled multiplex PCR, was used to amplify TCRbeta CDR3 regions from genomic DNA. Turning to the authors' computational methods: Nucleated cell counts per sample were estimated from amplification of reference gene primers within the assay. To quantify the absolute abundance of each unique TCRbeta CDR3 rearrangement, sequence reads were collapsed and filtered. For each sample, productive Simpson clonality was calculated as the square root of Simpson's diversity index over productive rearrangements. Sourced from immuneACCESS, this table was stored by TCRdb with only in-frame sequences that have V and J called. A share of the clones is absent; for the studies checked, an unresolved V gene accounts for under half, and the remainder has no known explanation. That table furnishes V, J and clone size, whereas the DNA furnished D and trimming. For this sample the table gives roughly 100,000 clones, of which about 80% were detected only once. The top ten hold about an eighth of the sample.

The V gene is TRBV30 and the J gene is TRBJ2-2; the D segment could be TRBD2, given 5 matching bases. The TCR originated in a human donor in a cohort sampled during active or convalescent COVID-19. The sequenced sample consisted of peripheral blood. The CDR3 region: CAWRKETTNTGELFF. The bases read TGTGCCTGGAGAAAGGAGACTACGAACACCGGGGAGCTGTTTTTT.